The T cell receptor (beta chain) under discussion was sequenced for a study of T cells in Graves' hyperthyroidism and ophthalmopathy. About the study: It was at initial diagnosis, before any treatment, that peripheral blood was collected.

This clonotype has at least ten counts. Amplification of TCR beta CDR3 regions was performed using RNA transcripts as template. First-round RT-PCR targeting the TCR CDR3 was performed with the HTBI primer set. MiXCR, applied by TCRdb to the multiplex PCR reads, yields one record per CDR3 protein. The sample lists around 280,000 distinct CDR3 sequences, about 14% occurring once. Germline V gene data show CDR1 as KGHDR and CDR2 as SFDVKD. This CDR3 region has 13 residues. V was trimmed by 7 bases and J by 0 bases, leaving 8 bases between them. Sample: blood. This TCR was sampled from a woman in her twenties or thirties with Graves' hyperthyroidism that later progressed to Graves' ophthalmopathy. The V gene is TRBV24-1, the J gene TRBJ1-2; maybe TRBD1 (5 bases). Here the CDR3 DNA reads TGTGCCACCAGCGAGACAGCTAACTATGGCTACACCTTC. This gives the protein CATSETANYGYTF.